What follows describes a single T cell receptor beta chain. A single count supports this clone. The clone's antigen remains unknown. Base qualities are not provided; no much larger clone lies one nucleotide away. The cohort consisted of more than 650 healthy bone marrow donors. Cohort members were all nominally healthy when sampled, although unrecorded immune exposures were likely present. The donor was CMV seropositive and belonged to the group of over 250 seropositive cohort members. Every donor gave a peripheral blood sample, and the peripheral blood mononuclear cells from that sample were used for TCR beta sequencing. The Qiagen DNeasy Blood Extraction Kit was used to extract genomic DNA from the blood cell samples. These data come from a study of cytomegalovirus exposure and HLA in healthy donors (dated by TCRdb to the late 2010s). In terms of the full investigation: An earlier analysis of approximately 640 of the donors reported approximately 290 Gb of sequence data and 117 million unique TCR beta sequences from around 200 million T cells. Of the 300 to 450 genotyped donors, approximately 80% were placed in the genetic ancestry cluster associated with self-reported Caucasian donors. Donor age, sex, ethnicity and CMV serostatus were compiled alongside the repertoire data. The study profiled the T cell repertoires of approximately 700 subjects by immunosequencing and related them to cytomegalovirus serostatus. The number of donors typed differed by locus, with about 629-630 for A, B, C, DRB1 and DQB1, roughly 520 for DQA1, 600 to 610 for DPA1, and 450 to 480 for DPB1. In a later genetic analysis, genome-wide SNP genotypes for about three fifths of the roughly 670 donors were used, and that subset was treated as a discovery cohort. An earlier analysis of around 580 of the donors used high-throughput TCR beta sequencing to judge whether each TCR beta V gene segment behaved as functional or pseudogenic. HLA typing covered class I and class II loci at four-digit resolution. Roughly 300 gigabases of sequencing data and about 92 million unique TCR sequences made up an early release that covered about 640 HLA-typed donors. About five DR-DQ haplotypes were handled as single units for association and clustering because linkage in the cohort was strong. A separate validation cohort of some 130 different subjects was used in addition to the roughly 640-subject first cohort. A later analysis re-analyzed previously published TCR beta repertoires from 600 to 850 donors and added high-resolution HLA genotyping to study TCR occurrence patterns. Every repertoire in the discovery cohort had been generated on one and the same sequencing platform. The later analysis used no new phenotypic data to find candidate immune exposures, relying instead on TCR beta sequences and their occurrence across donors. High-throughput TCR immunosequencing, statistical association of individual TCRs with disease status, and machine learning were combined to predict cytomegalovirus infection status. The aim of the study was to test whether cataloging public T cell receptors could identify signatures of past pathogen exposure. Among roughly 400 genotyped donors of the cohort, an average of roughly 230,000 unique TCR beta nucleotide sequences was sequenced per donor, of which about 20% were non-productive. The study at large found these results: In a later analysis, TCR association rates were found to vary across HLA loci, with the most associated TCRs seen for DRB1 alleles and the fewest for HLA-C alleles. According to the authors, the approach could potentially be generalized to other disease states and immunological phenotypes. A later genetic analysis associated a missense DCLRE1C variant with V-gene and J-gene trimming of TCR beta chains, and an independent cohort replicated the association. Assigning TCR associations to individual alleles was difficult when HLA alleles, especially DR and DQ, strongly co-occurred. Presence/absence analyses assumed roughly uniform sequencing depth across donors, an assumption that may not hold. Because HLA typing was unavailable for some donors at each locus, only the typed subset was used in association tests. Correlated functional status among segregating V segments might be attributable to linkage disequilibrium, but an unknown experimental factor could not be ruled out. An earlier analysis of around 540 of the donors showed that most TCR beta V segments appeared in productive rearrangements either about 90% or about 30% of the time, which broadly matched IMGT annotations. A cluster of highly shared sequence variants was judged likely to be a technical artifact of the sequencing pipeline. The only immune exposure information available for the cohort was CMV serostatus. Cytomegalovirus status was reported to be diagnosed by the classifier with high specificity and sensitivity in both the original and validation cohorts. In a later analysis, most CMV-associated TCR beta chains were found to appear HLA-restricted, with HLA associations seemingly driven largely by CMV exposure. Several of the top co-occurrence clusters appeared to be linked to parvovirus B19, influenza, CMV and Epstein-Barr virus, according to a later analysis. Three of the identified cytomegalovirus-associated TCR beta chains were confirmed in vitro to be specific for cytomegalovirus antigens. In a later genetic analysis, fewer N-insertions in productive TCRs were reported among donors in an Asian-associated ancestry cluster than the approximately 670-donor mean. Specific HLA alleles were associated with 15,000 to 20,000 TCR beta sequences at a false discovery rate of 0.05 in a later analysis. Across donors, most TCR sequences were observed very rarely, whereas some public TCRs were present in many individuals. A further reported finding was that TCR beta sequences accurately predicted the HLA-A and HLA-B alleles for most subjects in the first cohort. The study gave a list of 150 to 200 TCR beta chains associated with cytomegalovirus. Because the 87-base-pair reads could not distinguish some IMGT-functional V segments, including TRBV6-2 and TRBV6-3, those segments were excluded. In a later analysis, HLA-associated TCR beta chains were found to be more clonally expanded and to have lower generation probabilities than equally common non-associated chains. Only TCR beta chains were sequenced in this cohort, and the absence of alpha or paired-chain data limited detectable features. Because counts were too low, about 17 rarely observed V segments, including chromosome 9 orphons, were excluded from the earlier analysis of roughly 580 of the donors.

The library was generated by the immunoSEQ multiplex PCR assay. The multiplex PCR relied on a mix of 60 forward primers for TCR Vbeta segments and 13 reverse primers for TCR Jbeta segments. A multiplex PCR assay on genomic DNA amplified the CDR3 region of rearranged TCR beta genes. The amplified TCR beta libraries were sequenced on the Illumina HiSeq System as 87-base-pair reads. The authors' pipeline ran thus. In a later analysis, some 80 million unique TCR beta chains were counted across the 650 to 750 repertoires, and around 10 million of these chains were shared by at least two donors. A nearest-neighbor algorithm error-corrected the raw reads and collapsed the reads into unique sequences, merging closely related sequences to remove PCR and sequencing errors. V, D and J gene segments were assigned by aligning CDR3 sequences to IMGT reference sequences. Each retained sequence needed at least a six-nucleotide match to both a V gene segment and a J gene segment. A rearrangement counted as productive if the CDR3 had no stop codons and remained in frame with V and J, and every other rearrangement counted as non-productive. Following IMGT convention, CDR3 was defined as the stretch from the second conserved V-encoded cysteine to the conserved J-encoded phenylalanine. In an earlier analysis of more than 550 of the donors, sequences lacking an unambiguous match to a single V gene segment were excluded. In an earlier analysis of 587 of the donors, a V segment was called functional when productive rearrangements were above 56.7%, and segregating when the standard deviation between donors exceeded 5%. A statistical classification framework was developed to diagnose cytomegalovirus status using the catalog of TCR beta chain sequences. In a later analysis, TCR nucleotide sequences were compared against IMGT/GENE-DB human TR gene sequences so that V and J genes could be assigned. The TCRdist pipeline was used in a later analysis to assign CDR3 sequences and most-parsimonious VDJ recombination scenarios. In a later analysis, each TCR beta chain was defined by its CDR3 amino acid sequence together with its V-gene family, and reads lacking a unique V-gene family were excluded. A later analysis removed roughly 590 highly shared, low-generation-probability nucleotide sequences to deal with suspected cross-contamination and a sequencing artifact. In a later analysis, a clonal expansion index for each public chain was calculated from normalized within-repertoire ranks of inferred template counts. In a later analysis, generation probabilities were computed using a VDJ recombination model fitted to out-of-frame rearrangements, and the results were checked against IGoR. Hypergeometric tests were used in a later analysis to score TCR-TCR, TCR-HLA and TCR-CMV co-occurrence, with a repertoire-size bias correction applied to the TCR pairs. In a later analysis, false discovery rates were estimated by permuting HLA or CMV assignments 20 times. A later analysis grouped co-occurring TCRs with DBSCAN, adding TCRdist sequence similarity when clustering within HLA-allele-positive subsets. Co-occurrence clustering excluded repertoires with fewer than 30,000 or more than 120,000 public chains, plus five with anomalous nucleotide sharing. TCRdb mirrors the immuneACCESS table, restricted to in-frame sequences. Some clones are absent from its copies; in checked studies, under half trace to an unresolved V gene, and the reason for the others is unknown. V and J calls and clone size follow that table, whereas D and trimming were derived from the DNA. The sample data list more than 140,000 clones, and more than 75% of these were observed just once. The ten largest clones represent roughly 3.2% of the sample.

In the germline V gene, CDR1 corresponds to SGHRS and CDR2 to YFSETQ. Measured from the cysteine to the phenylalanine, the CDR3 is 18 residues long. Only the CDR3 region is kept as DNA, spanning 54 bases read in frame from base 1. V was cut back by 2 bases and J by 4 bases, leaving a gap of 25 bases between them. The chain links TRBV5-1 with TRBJ2-7; the D segment could be TRBD1, given 6 matching bases. What was sequenced was PBMCs. This TCR was sampled from a man between 18 and 29 years old in good health and CMV-seropositive. The sequenced DNA is TGCGCCAGCAGCTTACAGGGACGCGGTTCTACAATCTTTTACGAGCAGTACTTC. The resulting protein is CASSLQGRGSTIFYEQYF.